This T cell receptor beta chain was captured in a study of blood T cell repertoires in COVID-19. Across the study: From T cells, B-cell-depleted T cells, or PBMCs came the material, which was cDNA or gDNA.

In the source study's methods: Using reference gene primer amplification, nucleated cell counts were estimated. The data were produced by immunoSEQ multiplex PCR, yet TCRdb's version contains in-frame clones alone and is incomplete. V and J calls and clone size follow that table, whereas D and trimming were derived from the DNA. The repertoire holds 160,000 or so clones, with around 86% as singletons. V lost 0 bases, J lost 5 bases, and 2 bases stayed unmatched. This CDR3 has 14 residues. Germline CDR1 and CDR2: MGHRA and YSYEKL. Sequenced input: peripheral blood. The gene calls are TRBV4-1 and TRBJ2-7, with 9 positions matching TRBD2. The clonotype comes from a man between 65 and 80 years old who had recovered from COVID-19. The CDR3 here is CASSQEWTSDEQYF. DNA of the CDR3: TGCGCCAGCAGCCAAGAATGGACTAGCGACGAGCAGTACTTC.